Listed below are T cell receptor beta chains from one sample, sequenced in a study of T cell responses to AZD1222 COVID-19 vaccine. Clones were read by immunoSEQ multiplex PCR, and TCRdb kept only the in-frame ones, dropping some. This sample yields 120,000 to 150,000 clones, of which 90% to 95% are seen a single time; more than 1.3% belongs to the top ten. Here the sequenced sample was peripheral blood, taken on day 0 of AZD1222 vaccination. Receptors originate from an adult in good health. CDR3s include the opening cysteine and the closing phenylalanine or tryptophan. Each record gives: CDR3 protein, CDR3 DNA, J gene, D gene, V gene, clone size. D genes are given only for firm matches. Size is stated for part of the rows, as once, few or many counts, or as a class when the clone is expanded.

CDR3aa: CASSLGPLYEQYF
CDR3nt: TGTGCCAGCAGCCTGGGACCCCTCTACGAGCAGTACTTC
j_gene: TRBJ2-7
d_gene: .
v_gene: TRBV7-2
abundance: .

CDR3aa: CSASGLAGRGEQYF
CDR3nt: TGCAGTGCTAGTGGACTAGCGGGCAGAGGCGAGCAGTACTTC
j_gene: TRBJ2-7
d_gene: TRBD2
v_gene: TRBV20-1
abundance: once

CDR3aa: CASSPQTGFGYQPQHF
CDR3nt: TGTGCCAGCAGTCCCCAGACAGGGTTTGGGTATCAGCCCCAGCATTTT
j_gene: TRBJ1-5
d_gene: TRBD1
v_gene: TRBV28
abundance: .

CDR3aa: CASSQDMKASPTEAFF
CDR3nt: TGCGCCAGCAGCCAAGATATGAAGGCCTCCCCTACTGAAGCTTTCTTT
j_gene: TRBJ1-1
d_gene: .
v_gene: TRBV4-3
abundance: .

CDR3aa: CASSRTRPRTSGNEQFF
CDR3nt: TGTGCCAGCAGCCGCACCCGGCCCAGGACTAGCGGGAATGAGCAGTTCTTC
j_gene: TRBJ2-1
d_gene: TRBD2
v_gene: TRBV3-1/TRBV3-2
abundance: once

CDR3aa: CASSVLAGYDQYF
CDR3nt: TGTGCCAGCAGCGTACTAGCGGGATATGACCAGTACTTC
j_gene: TRBJ2-5
d_gene: TRBD2
v_gene: TRBV9
abundance: .

CDR3aa: CASSSGQNNQPQHF
CDR3nt: TGTGCCAGCAGTTCCGGACAGAACAATCAGCCCCAGCATTTT
j_gene: TRBJ1-5
d_gene: .
v_gene: TRBV6-5
abundance: .

CDR3aa: CASSQDTSTGELFF
CDR3nt: TGTGCCAGCAGCCAGGACACATCCACCGGGGAGCTGTTTTTT
j_gene: TRBJ2-2
d_gene: .
v_gene: TRBV7-2
abundance: .

CDR3aa: CASSFTSGRDNEQFF
CDR3nt: TGTGCCAGCAGCTTCACTAGCGGGAGGGACAATGAGCAGTTCTTC
j_gene: TRBJ2-1
d_gene: TRBD2
v_gene: TRBV11-3
abundance: .

CDR3aa: CASSPGTGELFF
CDR3nt: TGTGCCAGCTCACCGGGAACCGGGGAGCTGTTTTTT
j_gene: TRBJ2-2
d_gene: .
v_gene: TRBV18
abundance: .

CDR3aa: CASSWSGGSSYEQYF
CDR3nt: TGTGCCAGCAGCTGGTCAGGGGGGAGCTCCTACGAGCAGTACTTC
j_gene: TRBJ2-7
d_gene: .
v_gene: TRBV7-2
abundance: .

CDR3aa: CASSGGQVTLGYTF
CDR3nt: TGTGCCAGCTCAGGGGGACAGGTCACCCTCGGCTACACCTTC
j_gene: TRBJ1-2
d_gene: TRBD1
v_gene: TRBV18
abundance: .

CDR3aa: CASSYSGTHGYTF
CDR3nt: TGTGCCAGCAGTTACTCGGGGACACATGGCTACACCTTC
j_gene: TRBJ1-2
d_gene: .
v_gene: TRBV6-6
abundance: .

CDR3aa: CASSQAGDPYGYTF
CDR3nt: TGTGCCAGCAGCCAAGCAGGGGACCCCTATGGCTACACCTTC
j_gene: TRBJ1-2
d_gene: .
v_gene: TRBV27
abundance: .

CDR3aa: CASSVVSANTGELFF
CDR3nt: TGTGCCAGCAGCGTAGTATCGGCTAACACCGGGGAGCTGTTTTTT
j_gene: TRBJ2-2
d_gene: .
v_gene: TRBV9
abundance: few

CDR3aa: CAISESTSYGYTF
CDR3nt: TGTGCCATCAGTGAGTCGACCAGCTATGGCTACACCTTC
j_gene: TRBJ1-2
d_gene: .
v_gene: TRBV10-3
abundance: .

CDR3aa: CASSSRQGTPTEQFF
CDR3nt: TGTGCCAGCAGCTCACGACAGGGGACGCCGACGGAGCAGTTCTTC
j_gene: TRBJ2-1
d_gene: TRBD1
v_gene: TRBV7-3
abundance: .

CDR3aa: CTSSQDPGTNYGYTF
CDR3nt: TGCACCAGCAGCCAAGACCCGGGGACTAACTATGGCTACACCTTC
j_gene: TRBJ1-2
d_gene: .
v_gene: TRBV1
abundance: .

CDR3aa: CASSYSNSRGLAGVVEQFF
CDR3nt: TGTGCCAGCAGTTACTCGAATTCTCGGGGACTAGCGGGAGTAGTTGAGCAGTTCTTC
j_gene: TRBJ2-1
d_gene: TRBD2
v_gene: TRBV6-2/TRBV6-3
abundance: .

CDR3aa: CASSERGEYGYTF
CDR3nt: TGTGCCAGCAGTGAAAGAGGGGAGTATGGCTACACCTTC
j_gene: TRBJ1-2
d_gene: .
v_gene: TRBV6-1
abundance: .

CDR3aa: CASNPYNEQFF
CDR3nt: TGTGCCAGCAACCCCTACAATGAGCAGTTCTTC
j_gene: TRBJ2-1
d_gene: .
v_gene: TRBV6-5
abundance: .

CDR3aa: CASSEAGRNSPLHF
CDR3nt: TGTGCCAGCAGTGAGGCAGGGAGGAATTCACCCCTCCACTTT
j_gene: TRBJ1-6
d_gene: .
v_gene: TRBV6-4
abundance: .

CDR3aa: CASSAASISNNEQFF
CDR3nt: TGTGCCAGCAGCGCCGCTTCTATAAGTAACAATGAGCAGTTCTTC
j_gene: TRBJ2-1
d_gene: .
v_gene: TRBV9
abundance: .

CDR3aa: CASSYISQGDTQYF
CDR3nt: TGTGCCAGCAGTTACATTTCTCAAGGGGATACGCAGTATTTT
j_gene: TRBJ2-3
d_gene: .
v_gene: TRBV6-2/TRBV6-3
abundance: .

CDR3aa: CASRRLVNTGELFF
CDR3nt: TGTGCCAGCAGGAGACTAGTTAACACCGGGGAGCTGTTTTTT
j_gene: TRBJ2-2
d_gene: .
v_gene: TRBV6-5
abundance: .